Listed below are T cell receptor beta chains from one sample, sequenced in a study of beta chain features in type 1 diabetes. Assay: immunoSEQ multiplex PCR; the TCRdb copy retains only in-frame clones and omits some. The sample shows under 300,000 clones, over 11% of them seen only once. Sequenced sample: naive CD4+ T cells from blood. The receptor source for this set is a young man with type 1 diabetes. Both conserved end residues are part of each CDR3. The order of the fields is D gene, V gene, clone size, J gene, CDR3 DNA, CDR3 protein. A D gene is named only where the DNA matches it firmly. Size is omitted from some rows. Given values are once, few, many or a class for expanded clones.

d_gene: .; v_gene: TRBV19; abundance: few; j_gene: TRBJ2-5; CDR3nt: TGTGCCAGTAGTATCGGTGGGGCTAAAGAGACCCAGTACTTC; CDR3aa: CASSIGGAKETQYF
d_gene: .; v_gene: TRBV30; abundance: few; j_gene: TRBJ1-5; CDR3nt: TGTGCCTGGTCGTTTAGCCGGAATAGCAATCAGCCCCAGCATTTT; CDR3aa: CAWSFSRNSNQPQHF
d_gene: TRBD1; v_gene: TRBV7-9; abundance: .; j_gene: TRBJ2-7; CDR3nt: TGTGCCAGCAGCCACCTAGGACAGGGCTACGAGCAGTACTTC; CDR3aa: CASSHLGQGYEQYF
d_gene: TRBD1; v_gene: TRBV7-2; abundance: few; j_gene: TRBJ1-4; CDR3nt: TGTGCCAGCAGCATACAGGGGGCGGCCGAAAAACTGTTTTTT; CDR3aa: CASSIQGAAEKLFF
d_gene: TRBD1; v_gene: TRBV6-1; abundance: few; j_gene: TRBJ2-7; CDR3nt: TGTGCCACAGGACAGGTCGCCTCCTACGAGCAGTACTTC; CDR3aa: CATGQVASYEQYF
d_gene: .; v_gene: TRBV9; abundance: .; j_gene: TRBJ2-1; CDR3nt: TGTGCCAGCAGCCCGAAGTGGGCCTATGAGCAGTTCTTC; CDR3aa: CASSPKWAYEQFF
d_gene: .; v_gene: TRBV2; abundance: few; j_gene: TRBJ1-1; CDR3nt: TGTGCCAGCAGTGAGGGAGTTCGCGTGAACACTGAAGCTTTCTTT; CDR3aa: CASSEGVRVNTEAFF
d_gene: TRBD2; v_gene: TRBV5-1; abundance: .; j_gene: TRBJ2-7; CDR3nt: TGCGCCAGCAGCTTGGTTGGGGGAGGGCTGTACGAGCAGTACTTC; CDR3aa: CASSLVGGGLYEQYF
d_gene: .; v_gene: TRBV10-3; abundance: .; j_gene: TRBJ1-2; CDR3nt: TGTGCCATCAGTGGGCAGAACTATGGCTACACCTTC; CDR3aa: CAISGQNYGYTF
d_gene: TRBD1; v_gene: TRBV19; abundance: few; j_gene: TRBJ1-5; CDR3nt: TGTGCCAGTAGTATAGACAGGGGGCTCGTTCAGCCCCAGCATTTT; CDR3aa: CASSIDRGLVQPQHF
d_gene: .; v_gene: TRBV18; abundance: .; j_gene: TRBJ2-1; CDR3nt: TGTGCCAGCTCACCACCAACTAGCCGGTACAATGAGCAGTTCTTC; CDR3aa: CASSPPTSRYNEQFF
d_gene: TRBD1; v_gene: TRBV5-1; abundance: .; j_gene: TRBJ2-3; CDR3nt: TGCGCCAGCAGCTGGGGACAGGGCGGCACAGATACGCAGTATTTT; CDR3aa: CASSWGQGGTDTQYF
d_gene: .; v_gene: TRBV18; abundance: few; j_gene: TRBJ1-1; CDR3nt: TGTGCCAGCTCACCACGGTTGGCCGTCGAGGCGGACACTGAAGCTTTCTTT; CDR3aa: CASSPRLAVEADTEAFF
d_gene: .; v_gene: TRBV29-1; abundance: few; j_gene: TRBJ1-1; CDR3nt: TGCAGCGTTCGACTGACGGTAAACACTGAAGCTTTCTTT; CDR3aa: CSVRLTVNTEAFF
d_gene: .; v_gene: TRBV29-1; abundance: .; j_gene: TRBJ1-1; CDR3nt: TGCAGCGTTTCTTCCGGGGAGAACACTGAAGCTTTCTTT; CDR3aa: CSVSSGENTEAFF
d_gene: .; v_gene: TRBV9; abundance: .; j_gene: TRBJ2-1; CDR3nt: TGTGCCAGCAGCGTAGTCGCGGGAAGCTACAATGAGCAGTTCTTC; CDR3aa: CASSVVAGSYNEQFF
d_gene: .; v_gene: TRBV30; abundance: .; j_gene: TRBJ1-2; CDR3nt: TGTGCCTGGGACCCCGGACAGTACTATGGCTACACCTTC; CDR3aa: CAWDPGQYYGYTF
d_gene: .; v_gene: TRBV30; abundance: few; j_gene: TRBJ1-5; CDR3nt: TGTGCCTGGAGGGTAGATAGCAATCAGCCCCAGCATTTT; CDR3aa: CAWRVDSNQPQHF
d_gene: TRBD2; v_gene: TRBV30; abundance: few; j_gene: TRBJ2-3; CDR3nt: TGTGCCTGGAAAGCGGGGGTCTTATCAGATACGCAGTATTTT; CDR3aa: CAWKAGVLSDTQYF
d_gene: .; v_gene: TRBV5-1; abundance: .; j_gene: TRBJ1-4; CDR3nt: TGCGCCAGCAGCCTACAAACAGCGGGGGAAAAACTGTTTTTT; CDR3aa: CASSLQTAGEKLFF
d_gene: TRBD1; v_gene: TRBV28; abundance: .; j_gene: TRBJ2-1; CDR3nt: TGTGCCAGCAGCCCTGGGGGGACAGGGATCGGGGAGCAGTTCTTC; CDR3aa: CASSPGGTGIGEQFF
d_gene: .; v_gene: TRBV6-1; abundance: few; j_gene: TRBJ2-4; CDR3nt: TGTGCCAGCAGTGAAGGGTCAGGGATTCAGTACTTC; CDR3aa: CASSEGSGIQYF
d_gene: .; v_gene: TRBV2; abundance: .; j_gene: TRBJ2-4; CDR3nt: TGTGCCAGCAGTGAAGCGGGCGCGGGCAAAAACATTCAGTACTTC; CDR3aa: CASSEAGAGKNIQYF
d_gene: .; v_gene: TRBV4-1; abundance: .; j_gene: TRBJ1-1; CDR3nt: TGCGCCAGCAGCCAAGATAACGGGGGAATGAACACTGAAGCTTTCTTT; CDR3aa: CASSQDNGGMNTEAFF
d_gene: TRBD2; v_gene: TRBV6-5; abundance: .; j_gene: TRBJ2-7; CDR3nt: TGTGCCAGCCCCCTAGCGGGGGCCTGCGAGCAGTACTTC; CDR3aa: CASPLAGACEQYF
d_gene: .; v_gene: TRBV5-1; abundance: .; j_gene: TRBJ2-2; CDR3nt: TGCGCCAGCAGCTTCAGGGGAGCCGGGGAGCTGTTTTTT; CDR3aa: CASSFRGAGELFF
d_gene: .; v_gene: TRBV5-4; abundance: few; j_gene: TRBJ1-2; CDR3nt: TGTGCCAGCAGCTTAGTTCGTGGTGCGGGGGCAGGTGAGGGCTACACCTTC; CDR3aa: CASSLVRGAGAGEGYTF
d_gene: TRBD2; v_gene: TRBV5-8; abundance: once; j_gene: TRBJ2-3; CDR3nt: TGTGCCAGCAGCTATATGCGGGGGGGGCGAGATACGCAGTATTTT; CDR3aa: CASSYMRGGRDTQYF
d_gene: .; v_gene: TRBV18; abundance: few; j_gene: TRBJ2-1; CDR3nt: TGTGCCAGCTCGCCACAGCGGGCTGAGCAGTTCTTC; CDR3aa: CASSPQRAEQFF
d_gene: .; v_gene: TRBV13; abundance: .; j_gene: TRBJ1-1; CDR3nt: TGTGCCAGCACCATCTGGGCAGCGAACACTGAAGCTTTCTTT; CDR3aa: CASTIWAANTEAFF
d_gene: .; v_gene: TRBV18; abundance: few; j_gene: TRBJ1-4; CDR3nt: TGTGCCAGCTCACCCGACAGCGCAACTAATGAAAAACTGTTTTTT; CDR3aa: CASSPDSATNEKLFF
d_gene: .; v_gene: TRBV5-1; abundance: .; j_gene: TRBJ2-7; CDR3nt: TGCGCCAGCAGCTTGGTGGGGGACAAGCCTTTCGAGCAGTACTTC; CDR3aa: CASSLVGDKPFEQYF
d_gene: .; v_gene: TRBV21-1; abundance: .; j_gene: TRBJ2-2; CDR3nt: TGTGCCAGCAGCAAAGGGGGCAGGAACACCGGGGAGCTGTTTTTT; CDR3aa: CASSKGGRNTGELFF
d_gene: TRBD2; v_gene: TRBV12-5; abundance: .; j_gene: TRBJ2-1; CDR3nt: TGTGCTAGAGCGGGGCCGAGCAATGAGCAGTTCTTC; CDR3aa: CARAGPSNEQFF
d_gene: TRBD1; v_gene: TRBV30; abundance: few; j_gene: TRBJ2-7; CDR3nt: TGTGCCTGGGTTGGACAGGGGCCGACCTACGAGCAGTACTTC; CDR3aa: CAWVGQGPTYEQYF
d_gene: .; v_gene: TRBV21-1; abundance: .; j_gene: TRBJ2-7; CDR3nt: TGTGCCAGCAGCCCCCGTTCCCCAAGCGGCTACGAGCAGTACTTC; CDR3aa: CASSPRSPSGYEQYF
d_gene: .; v_gene: TRBV6-5; abundance: .; j_gene: TRBJ1-2; CDR3nt: TGTGCCAGCAGTTCCGCCGCCGGTGGCTACACCTTC; CDR3aa: CASSSAAGGYTF
d_gene: .; v_gene: TRBV6-1; abundance: few; j_gene: TRBJ2-1; CDR3nt: TGTGCCAGCAGAATACAGAGCTCCTACAATGAGCAGTTCTTC; CDR3aa: CASRIQSSYNEQFF
d_gene: .; v_gene: TRBV2; abundance: .; j_gene: TRBJ2-3; CDR3nt: TGTGCCAGCAGTCCGGTTACGCAGTATTTT; CDR3aa: CASSPVTQYF
d_gene: TRBD2; v_gene: TRBV10-3; abundance: .; j_gene: TRBJ2-7; CDR3nt: TGTGCCATCACGGTCTCTAGCGGGGGCCCCTACGAGCAGTACTTC; CDR3aa: CAITVSSGGPYEQYF
d_gene: .; v_gene: TRBV4-1; abundance: .; j_gene: TRBJ1-6; CDR3nt: TGCGCCAGCAGCGGCACAGAAACTTCCTATAATTCACCCCTCCACTTT; CDR3aa: CASSGTETSYNSPLHF
d_gene: .; v_gene: TRBV10-3; abundance: few; j_gene: TRBJ1-2; CDR3nt: TGTGCCATCAGCCGGGACACAGACGGCTACACCTTC; CDR3aa: CAISRDTDGYTF
d_gene: .; v_gene: TRBV5-6; abundance: .; j_gene: TRBJ2-1; CDR3nt: TGTGCCAGCAGCTTGGGCGGGACGGGTGAGCAGTTCTTC; CDR3aa: CASSLGGTGEQFF
d_gene: TRBD2; v_gene: TRBV25-1; abundance: .; j_gene: TRBJ2-7; CDR3nt: TGTGCCAGCACCTCGACTAGCGGGAGGCACGAGCAGTACTTC; CDR3aa: CASTSTSGRHEQYF